This T cell receptor (beta chain) was obtained from a study of shared clonotypes between healthy human individuals. Looking at the study overall: Per donor, three plates held CD4 naive cells, three held CD4 memory, two held CD8 naive and one held CD8 memory.

Replicate PCRs for sorted subsets used 200 ng DNA; this equaled 25,000 to 35,000 T cell genomes. Per the authors' pipeline: Sequence data from immunoSEQ were junction-only and lacked quality scores; consequently, filtering differed. Measured with immunoSEQ multiplex PCR; TCRdb has only the in-frame clones, and not every one. D and trimming come from the DNA, and the V and J calls and clone size come from that table. The sample shows about 1.1 million clones, approximately 80% of them seen only once. The germline V gene has CDR1 MDHEN and CDR2 SYDVKM. Trimming removed 5 bases from V and 7 bases from J, with 9 bases in between. The CDR3 extends over 12 amino acids.

The rearrangement links TRBV28 to TRBJ2-1, with no clear D. The receptor's source is a man aged 18 to 29 in good health. Some clones in this sample may be carry-over from other donors' samples. Sample: memory CD4+ T cells from PBMCs. Subset given: CD45RA-negative fraction. The CDR3 sequence is CASSPNLNEQFF. CDR3 bases: TGTGCCAGCAGTCCGAACTTGAATGAGCAGTTCTTC.